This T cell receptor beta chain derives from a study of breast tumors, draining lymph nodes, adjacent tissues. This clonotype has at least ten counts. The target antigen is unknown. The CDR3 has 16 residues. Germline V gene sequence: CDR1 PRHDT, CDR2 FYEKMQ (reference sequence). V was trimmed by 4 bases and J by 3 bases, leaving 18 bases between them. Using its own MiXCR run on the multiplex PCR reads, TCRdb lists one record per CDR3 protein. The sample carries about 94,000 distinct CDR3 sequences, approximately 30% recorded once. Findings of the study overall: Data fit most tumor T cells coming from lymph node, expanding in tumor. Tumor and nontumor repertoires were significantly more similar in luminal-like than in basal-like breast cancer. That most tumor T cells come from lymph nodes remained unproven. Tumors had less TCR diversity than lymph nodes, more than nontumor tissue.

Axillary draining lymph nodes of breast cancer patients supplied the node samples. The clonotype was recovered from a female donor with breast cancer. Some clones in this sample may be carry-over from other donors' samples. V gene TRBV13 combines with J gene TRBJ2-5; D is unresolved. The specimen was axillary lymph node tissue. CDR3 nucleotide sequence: TGTGCCAGCAGCTCCCGGTTAATCGGGCTGGAAGAGACCCAGTACTTC. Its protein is CASSSRLIGLEETQYF.